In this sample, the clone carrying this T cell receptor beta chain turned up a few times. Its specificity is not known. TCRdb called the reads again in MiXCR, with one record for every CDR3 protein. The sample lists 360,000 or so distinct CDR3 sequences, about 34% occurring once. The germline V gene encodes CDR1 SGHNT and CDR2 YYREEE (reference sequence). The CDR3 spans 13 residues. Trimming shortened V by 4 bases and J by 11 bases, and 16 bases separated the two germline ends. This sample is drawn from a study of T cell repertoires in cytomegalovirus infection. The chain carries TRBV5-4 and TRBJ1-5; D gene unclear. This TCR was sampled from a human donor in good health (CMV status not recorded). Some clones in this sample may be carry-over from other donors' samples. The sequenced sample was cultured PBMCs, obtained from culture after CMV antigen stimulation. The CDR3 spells CASSLGLMGSQHF. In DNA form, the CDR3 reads TGTGCCAGCAGCCTAGGACTCATGGGTTCCCAGCATTTT.